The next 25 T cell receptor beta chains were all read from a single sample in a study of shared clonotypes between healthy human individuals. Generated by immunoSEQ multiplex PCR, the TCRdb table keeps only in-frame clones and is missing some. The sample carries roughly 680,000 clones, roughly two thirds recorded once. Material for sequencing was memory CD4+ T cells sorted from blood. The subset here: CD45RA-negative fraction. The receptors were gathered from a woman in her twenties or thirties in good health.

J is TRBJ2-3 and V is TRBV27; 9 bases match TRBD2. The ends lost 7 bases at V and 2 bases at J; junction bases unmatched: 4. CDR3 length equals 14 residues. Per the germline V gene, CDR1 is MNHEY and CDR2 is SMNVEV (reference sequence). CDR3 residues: CASTRLAATDTQYF. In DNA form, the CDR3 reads TGTGCCAGCACCAGACTAGCGGCCACAGATACGCAGTATTTT.

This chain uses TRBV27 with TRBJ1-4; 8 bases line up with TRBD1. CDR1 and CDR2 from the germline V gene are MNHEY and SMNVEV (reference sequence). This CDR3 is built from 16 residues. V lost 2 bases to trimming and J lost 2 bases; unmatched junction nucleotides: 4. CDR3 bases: TGTGCCAGCAGTTTAGGACAGGGTGTCACTAATGAAAAACTGTTTTTT. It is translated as CASSLGQGVTNEKLFF.

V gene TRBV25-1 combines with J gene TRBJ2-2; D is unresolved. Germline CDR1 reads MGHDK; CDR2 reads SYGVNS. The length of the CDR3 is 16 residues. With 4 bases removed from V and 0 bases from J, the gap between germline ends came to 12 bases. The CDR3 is CASSASETPNTGELFF. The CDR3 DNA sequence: TGTGCCAGCAGTGCCTCCGAGACACCGAACACCGGGGAGCTGTTTTTT. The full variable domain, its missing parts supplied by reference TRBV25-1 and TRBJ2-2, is EADIYQTPRYLVIGTGKKITLECSQTMGHDKMYWYQQDPGMELHLIHYSYGVNSTEKGDLSSESTVSRIRTEHFPLTLESARPSHTSQYLCASSASETPNTGELFFGEGSRLTVL.

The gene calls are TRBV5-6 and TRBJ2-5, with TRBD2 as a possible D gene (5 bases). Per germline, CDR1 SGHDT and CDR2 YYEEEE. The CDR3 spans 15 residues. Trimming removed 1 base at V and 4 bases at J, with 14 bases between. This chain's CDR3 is CASSLIREVGETQYF. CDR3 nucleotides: TGTGCCAGCAGCTTGATCCGGGAAGTAGGAGAGACCCAGTACTTC.

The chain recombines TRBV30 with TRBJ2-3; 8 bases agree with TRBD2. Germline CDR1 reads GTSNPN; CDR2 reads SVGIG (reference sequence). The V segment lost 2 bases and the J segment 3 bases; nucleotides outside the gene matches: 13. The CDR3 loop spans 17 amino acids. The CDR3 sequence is CAWSPKPGLGHTDTQYF. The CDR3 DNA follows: TGTGCCTGGAGTCCCAAACCGGGACTAGGTCATACAGATACGCAGTATTTT.

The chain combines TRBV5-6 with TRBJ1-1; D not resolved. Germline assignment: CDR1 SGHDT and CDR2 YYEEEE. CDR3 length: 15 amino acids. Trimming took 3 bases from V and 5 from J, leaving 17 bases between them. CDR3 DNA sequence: TGTGCCAGCAGCTGGGCGGGCACCTTGGGGACTGAAGCTTTCTTT. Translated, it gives CASSWAGTLGTEAFF.

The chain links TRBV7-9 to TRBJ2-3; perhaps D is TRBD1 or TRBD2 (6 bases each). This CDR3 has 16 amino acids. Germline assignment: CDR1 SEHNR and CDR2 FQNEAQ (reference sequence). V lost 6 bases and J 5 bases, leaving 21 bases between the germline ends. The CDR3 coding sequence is TGTGCCAGCAGATTTAGAGGGGGGAGGAATCAAGATACGCAGTATTTT. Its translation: CASRFRGGRNQDTQYF.

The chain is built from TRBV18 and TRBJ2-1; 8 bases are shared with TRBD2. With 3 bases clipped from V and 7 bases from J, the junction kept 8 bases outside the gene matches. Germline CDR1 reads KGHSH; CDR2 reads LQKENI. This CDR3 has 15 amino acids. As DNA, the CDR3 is TGTGCCAGCTCACCGGACGAGGGACTAGAGAATGAGCAGTTCTTC. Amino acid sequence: CASSPDEGLENEQFF.

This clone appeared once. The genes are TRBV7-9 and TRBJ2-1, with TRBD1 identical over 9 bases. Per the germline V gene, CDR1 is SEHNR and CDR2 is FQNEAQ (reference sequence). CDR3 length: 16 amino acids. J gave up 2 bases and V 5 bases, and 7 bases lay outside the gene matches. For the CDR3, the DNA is TGTGCCAGCAGCGAACCCCGGGACAGGGCCTACAATGAGCAGTTCTTC. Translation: CASSEPRDRAYNEQFF.

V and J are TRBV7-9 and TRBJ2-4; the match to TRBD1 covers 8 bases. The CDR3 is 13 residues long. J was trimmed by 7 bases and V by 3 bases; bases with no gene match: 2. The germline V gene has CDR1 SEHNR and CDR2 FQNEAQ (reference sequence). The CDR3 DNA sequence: TGTGCCAGCAGCTTTCAGGGGGCGAACATTCAGTACTTC. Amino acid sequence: CASSFQGANIQYF.

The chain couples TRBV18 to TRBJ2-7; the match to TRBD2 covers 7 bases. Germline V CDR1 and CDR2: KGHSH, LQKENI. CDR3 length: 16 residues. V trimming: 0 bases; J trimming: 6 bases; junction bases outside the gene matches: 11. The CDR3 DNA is TGTGCCAGCTCACCACCGATAGCGGGCGGCTTCTTCGAGCAGTACTTC. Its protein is CASSPPIAGGFFEQYF. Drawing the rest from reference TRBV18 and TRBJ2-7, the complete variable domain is NAGVMQNPRHLVRRRGQEARLRCSPMKGHSHVYWYRQLPEEGLKFMVYLQKENIIDESGMPKERFSAEFPKEGPSILRIQQVVRGDSAAYFCASSPPIAGGFFEQYFGPGTRLTVT.

CDR3 nucleotide sequence: TGTGCCAGTAGCACTAGCCTTACAGATACGCAGTATTTT. The encoded protein is CASSTSLTDTQYF. This chain joins TRBV19 and TRBJ2-3, with a possible D match to TRBD2 (6 bases). The CDR3 extends over 13 amino acids. The V gene lost 6 bases and the J gene lost 3 bases, with 10 bases spanning the gap. In germline, CDR1 is LNHDA, CDR2 SQIVND (reference sequence).

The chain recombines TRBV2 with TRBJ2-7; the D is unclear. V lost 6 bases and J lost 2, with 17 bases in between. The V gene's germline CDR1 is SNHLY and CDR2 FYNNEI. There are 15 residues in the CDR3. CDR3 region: CASRRLREGTYEQYF. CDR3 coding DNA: TGTGCCAGCAGGCGCCTCCGAGAAGGAACCTACGAGCAGTACTTC. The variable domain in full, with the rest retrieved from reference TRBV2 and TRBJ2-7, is EPEVTQTPSHQVTQMGQEVILRCVPISNHLYFYWYRQILGQKVEFLVSFYNNEISEKSEIFDDQFSVERPDGSNFTLKIRSTKLEDSAMYFCASRRLREGTYEQYFGPGTRLTVT.

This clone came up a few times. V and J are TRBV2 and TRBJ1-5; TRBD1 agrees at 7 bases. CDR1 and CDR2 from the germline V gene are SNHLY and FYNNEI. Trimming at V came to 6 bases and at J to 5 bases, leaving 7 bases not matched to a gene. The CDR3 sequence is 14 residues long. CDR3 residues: CASSPRDSYQPQHF. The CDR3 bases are TGTGCCAGCAGCCCCCGGGACAGCTATCAGCCCCAGCATTTT.

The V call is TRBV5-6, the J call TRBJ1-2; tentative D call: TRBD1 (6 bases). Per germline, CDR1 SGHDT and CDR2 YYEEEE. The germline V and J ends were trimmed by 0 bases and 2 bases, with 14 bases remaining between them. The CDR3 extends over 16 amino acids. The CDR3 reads CASSLEGGGKNYGYTF. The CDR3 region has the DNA TGTGCCAGCAGCTTGGAGGGGGGCGGCAAAAACTATGGCTACACCTTC.

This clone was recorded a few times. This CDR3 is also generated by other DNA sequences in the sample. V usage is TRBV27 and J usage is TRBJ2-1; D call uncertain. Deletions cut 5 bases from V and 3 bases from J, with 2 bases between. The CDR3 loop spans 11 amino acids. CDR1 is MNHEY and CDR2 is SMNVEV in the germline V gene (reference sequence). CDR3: CASSLYNEQFF. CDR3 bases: TGTGCCAGCAGTCTCTACAATGAGCAGTTCTTC.

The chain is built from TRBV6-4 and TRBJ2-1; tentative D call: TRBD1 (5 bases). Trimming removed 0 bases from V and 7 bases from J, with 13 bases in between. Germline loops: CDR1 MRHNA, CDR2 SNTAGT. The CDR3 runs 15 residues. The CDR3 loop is CASSDSGVQGNEQFF. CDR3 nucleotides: TGTGCCAGCAGTGACTCAGGGGTCCAAGGGAATGAGCAGTTCTTC.

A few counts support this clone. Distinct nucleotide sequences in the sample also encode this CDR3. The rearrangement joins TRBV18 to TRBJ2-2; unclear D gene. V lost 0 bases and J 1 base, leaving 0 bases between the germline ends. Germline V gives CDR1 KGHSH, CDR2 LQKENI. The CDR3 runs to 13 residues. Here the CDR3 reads CASSPPNTGELFF. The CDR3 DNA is TGTGCCAGCTCACCACCGAACACCGGGGAGCTGTTTTTT.

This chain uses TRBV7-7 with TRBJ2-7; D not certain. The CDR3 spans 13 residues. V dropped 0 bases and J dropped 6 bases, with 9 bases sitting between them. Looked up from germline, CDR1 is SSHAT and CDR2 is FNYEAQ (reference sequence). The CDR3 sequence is CASSLASFAEQYF. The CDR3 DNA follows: TGTGCCAGCAGCTTAGCCAGCTTCGCCGAGCAGTACTTC.

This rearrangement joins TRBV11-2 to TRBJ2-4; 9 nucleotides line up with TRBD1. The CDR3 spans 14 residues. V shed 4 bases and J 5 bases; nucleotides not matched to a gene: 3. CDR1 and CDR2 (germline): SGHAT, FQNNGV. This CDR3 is CASSYRTGENIQYF. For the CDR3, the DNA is TGTGCCAGCAGCTACCGGACAGGGGAAAACATTCAGTACTTC.

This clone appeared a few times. The CDR3 reads CASEAGQGGLAGARYNEQFF. As DNA, the CDR3 is TGTGCCAGCGAGGCCGGGCAGGGGGGACTAGCGGGAGCAAGATACAATGAGCAGTTCTTC. The rearrangement joins TRBV21-1 to TRBJ2-1; no DNA check was done on the table's D call, TRBD2. TRBV21-1 is an annotated pseudogene. The CDR3 is 20 residues long.

CDR3 nucleotide sequence: TGTGCCAGCTCTCCAGGACTAGCGGGAGGCCCATCTGGAGAGCAGTACTTC. It codes for CASSPGLAGGPSGEQYF. V gene TRBV18 combines with J gene TRBJ2-7; 14 bases match TRBD2. CDR3 length: 17 amino acids. Germline V gene sequence: CDR1 KGHSH, CDR2 LQKENI. The ends lost 6 bases at V and 7 bases at J; junction bases unmatched: 14.

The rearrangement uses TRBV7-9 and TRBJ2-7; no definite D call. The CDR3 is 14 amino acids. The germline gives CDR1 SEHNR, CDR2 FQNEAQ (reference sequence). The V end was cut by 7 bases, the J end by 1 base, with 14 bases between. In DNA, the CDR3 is TGTGCCAGCACTGTGGGATCTGTATCCTACGAGCAGTACTTC. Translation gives CASTVGSVSYEQYF.

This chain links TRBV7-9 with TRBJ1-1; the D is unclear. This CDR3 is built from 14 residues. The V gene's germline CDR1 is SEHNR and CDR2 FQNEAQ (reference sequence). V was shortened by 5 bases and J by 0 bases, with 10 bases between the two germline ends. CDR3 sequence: CASSVTPMNTEAFF. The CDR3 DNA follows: TGTGCCAGCAGCGTAACACCCATGAACACTGAAGCTTTCTTT. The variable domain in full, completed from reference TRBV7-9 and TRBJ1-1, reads DTGVSQNPRHKITKRGQNVTFRCDPISEHNRLYWYRQTLGQGPEFLTYFQNEAQLEKSRLLSDRFSAERPKGSFSTLEIQRTEQGDSAMYLCASSVTPMNTEAFFGQGTRLTVV.

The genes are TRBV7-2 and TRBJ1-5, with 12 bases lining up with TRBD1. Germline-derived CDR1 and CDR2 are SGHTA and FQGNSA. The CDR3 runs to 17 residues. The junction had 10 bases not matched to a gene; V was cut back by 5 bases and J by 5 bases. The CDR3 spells CASSPSGTGGRYQPQHF. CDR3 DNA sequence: TGTGCCAGCAGCCCCAGTGGGACAGGGGGCCGTTATCAGCCCCAGCATTTT.